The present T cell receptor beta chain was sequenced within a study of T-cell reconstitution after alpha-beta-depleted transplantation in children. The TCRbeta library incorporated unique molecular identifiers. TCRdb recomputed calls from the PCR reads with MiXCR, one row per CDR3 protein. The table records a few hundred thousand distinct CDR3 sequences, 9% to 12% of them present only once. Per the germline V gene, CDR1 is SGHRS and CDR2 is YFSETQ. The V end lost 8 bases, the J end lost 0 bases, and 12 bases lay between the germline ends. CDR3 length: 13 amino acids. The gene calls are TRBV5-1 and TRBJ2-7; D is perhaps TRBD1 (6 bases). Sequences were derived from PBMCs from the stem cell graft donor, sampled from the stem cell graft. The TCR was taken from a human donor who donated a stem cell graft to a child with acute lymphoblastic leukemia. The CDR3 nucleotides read TGCGCCAGTAAGACAGGCAGCTCCTACGAGCAGTACTTC. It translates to CASKTGSSYEQYF.